These 3 T cell receptor beta chains share one sample of origin, sequenced in a study of blood T cell repertoires in COVID-19. Generated by immunoSEQ multiplex PCR, the TCRdb table keeps only in-frame clones and is missing some. This table has a few hundred thousand clones, approximately 85% appearing once. Sequenced: peripheral blood. These TCRs come from a human donor in a cohort sampled during active COVID-19.

The V gene is TRBV7-2, the J gene TRBJ1-6, with TRBD1 identical over 8 bases. This CDR3 is built from 14 residues. Trimming cost V 4 bases and J 10 bases; bases outside gene matches: 6. CDR1 SGHTA and CDR2 FQGNSA come from the germline V gene. The CDR3 sequence: CASSSTGARSPLHF. The CDR3, as DNA: TGTGCCAGCAGCTCGACAGGGGCCAGATCACCCCTCCACTTT.

The chain recombines TRBV7-9 with TRBJ1-3; 11 nucleotides agree with TRBD1. Trimming at V came to 5 bases and at J to 0 bases, leaving 6 bases not matched to a gene. Per the germline V gene, CDR1 is SEHNR and CDR2 is FQNEAQ (reference sequence). This CDR3 is built from 17 residues. CDR3 nucleotides: TGTGCCAGCAGCAGAGGACAGGGGGCGGACTCTGGAAACACCATATATTTT. This sequence encodes CASSRGQGADSGNTIYF.

The rearrangement links TRBV10-1 to TRBJ1-1; the D gene is possibly TRBD1 (5 bases). Deletions cut 8 bases from V and 0 bases from J, with 10 bases between. Germline-derived CDR1 and CDR2 are WNHNN and SYGVQD (reference sequence). This CDR3 is built from 13 residues. CDR3: CASSGKMNTEAFF. The CDR3 DNA reads as TGCGCCAGCTCAGGGAAGATGAACACTGAAGCTTTCTTT.